This T cell receptor (beta chain) appears in the sequencing data of a study of cytomegalovirus exposure and HLA in healthy donors. The study ran its PCR with 60 Vbeta and 13 Jbeta primers. Using immunoSEQ multiplex PCR, the repertoire was profiled, and TCRdb retains in-frame clones only, with some absent. The sample includes 190,000 or so clones, 80% of them seen just once. The donors comprised healthy bone marrow donors. Germline CDR1 is MNHNS and CDR2 is SASEGT. Trimming removed 5 bases at V and 3 bases at J, with 10 bases between. The CDR3 contains 13 residues. With regard to this clone: Its antigen is as yet unknown.

Regarding the study as a whole: Reports indicated that the classifier achieved high specificity and sensitivity in diagnosing cytomegalovirus status.

The sequence derives from a boy aged 5-17 years in good health and CMV-seronegative. Sequencing used PBMCs. This sequence joins TRBV6-1 and TRBJ1-2, with D perhaps matching TRBD1 (6 bases). In DNA form, the CDR3 reads TGTGCCAGCAGTACAGGGTGGGACTATGGCTACACCTTC. Amino acids: CASSTGWDYGYTF.